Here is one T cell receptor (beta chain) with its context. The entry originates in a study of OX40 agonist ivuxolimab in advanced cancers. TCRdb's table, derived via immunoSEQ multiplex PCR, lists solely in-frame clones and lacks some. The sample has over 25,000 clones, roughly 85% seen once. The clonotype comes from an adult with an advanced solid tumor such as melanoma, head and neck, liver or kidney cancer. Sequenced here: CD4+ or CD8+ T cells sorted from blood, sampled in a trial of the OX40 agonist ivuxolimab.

The CDR3 sequence: CASSNDSGGASYEQYF. CDR3 in DNA: TGTGCCAGCAGCAACGATAGCGGGGGGGCCTCCTACGAGCAGTACTTC. This chain uses TRBV7-9 with TRBJ2-7; 11 bases align to TRBD2. The CDR3 length is 16 residues. Trimming took 5 bases from V and 0 from J; bases not matched to a gene: 6. Germline lookup yields CDR1 SEHNR and CDR2 FQNEAQ (reference sequence).